This T cell receptor beta chain was sequenced during a study of blood T cell repertoires in COVID-19. Study-wide background: From T cells, B-cell-depleted T cells, or PBMCs came the material, which was cDNA or gDNA.

Germline CDR1 SGHTA, CDR2 FQGNSA. V lost 6 bases and J lost 4, with 13 bases in between. This CDR3 spans 14 amino acids. Participants spanned ages about 18 to 90 years and resided in some 22 US areas. The study counted Cohort 3 donors as recovered given two negative PCRs, clearance, or symptom resolution. Per the authors' pipeline: Scientists estimated how many nucleated cells there were by amplifying reference gene primers. Repertoires were generated with immunoSEQ multiplex PCR, while TCRdb's copy carries only in-frame clones and drops some. Clone size and V and J calls were adopted from that table, with D and trimming inferred from the DNA. This table holds about 250,000 clones, about nine tenths found once.

The chain recombines TRBV7-2 with TRBJ1-5; perhaps TRBD1 as D (6 bases). The clonotype originates from a middle-aged man who had recovered from COVID-19. The source material was PBMCs or T cells enriched from blood (not recorded which). CDR3 residues: CASSIQGMNQPQHF. CDR3 sequence (DNA): TGTGCCAGCAGTATACAGGGAATGAATCAGCCCCAGCATTTT.